This T cell receptor beta chain originates from a study of CD8 T cells in Susac syndrome. The CDR3 has 14 amino acids. Germline V gene data show CDR1 as MNHEY and CDR2 as SMNVEV (reference sequence). Trimming pared 5 bases from V and 4 bases from J, leaving 14 bases between. Negative magnetic isolation gave CD8+ and CD4+ cells; FACS enriched CD8+ TEMRA. cDNA came from roughly 0.53 to 1 ug RNA primed by random hexamers. It was immunoSEQ multiplex PCR that amplified TCR beta CDR3 across 54 Vbeta and 13 Jbeta. TCRdb used MiXCR to reprocess the immunoSEQ multiplex PCR reads, holding one entry per CDR3 protein. The profile shows around 130,000 distinct CDR3 sequences, over 90% of them singletons.

The sequence was obtained from a human donor in good health. Specimen: CD4+ T cells from PBMCs. The V and J genes are TRBV27 and TRBJ2-5, with D possibly being TRBD2 (7 bases). The CDR3 coding sequence is TGTGCCAGCAGTACTGGGGGAGGGGGAGAGACCCAGTACTTC. Translation: CASSTGGGGETQYF.